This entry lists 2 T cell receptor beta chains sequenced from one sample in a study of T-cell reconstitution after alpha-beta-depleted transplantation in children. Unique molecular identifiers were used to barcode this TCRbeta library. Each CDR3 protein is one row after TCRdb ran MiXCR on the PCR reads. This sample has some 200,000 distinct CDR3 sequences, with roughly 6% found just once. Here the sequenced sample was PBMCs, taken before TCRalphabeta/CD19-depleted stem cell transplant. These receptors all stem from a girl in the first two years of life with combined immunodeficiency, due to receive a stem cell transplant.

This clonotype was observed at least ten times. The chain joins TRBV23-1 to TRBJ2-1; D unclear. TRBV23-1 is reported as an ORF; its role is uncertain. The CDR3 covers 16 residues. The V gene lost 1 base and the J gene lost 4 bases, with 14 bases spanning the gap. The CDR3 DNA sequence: TGCGCCAGCAGTCAATGGCATTTACCTCGTTACAATGAGCAGTTCTTC. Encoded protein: CASSQWHLPRYNEQFF.

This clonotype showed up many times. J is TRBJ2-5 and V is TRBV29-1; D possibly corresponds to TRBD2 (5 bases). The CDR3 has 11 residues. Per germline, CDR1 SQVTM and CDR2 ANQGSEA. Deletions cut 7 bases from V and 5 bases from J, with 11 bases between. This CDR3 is CSDTRRETQYF. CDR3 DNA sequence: TGCAGCGATACTAGAAGGGAGACCCAGTACTTC.